This T cell receptor (beta chain) was profiled in a study of molecular identifiers for immune sequencing clone quantification. The wider study: Replicate RNA came from about 20,000 or 100,000 naive CD8 cells and was split five ways, and four parts were sequenced. Study results and limitations: In naive cells, clones above 20 RNA copies held under 1% of molecules, whereas in effector cells they held over 98%.

CD8+CD4-CCR7+CD45RA+ cells were sorted as naive CD8 T cells. The use of previously described methods and listed TCR primers produced the bulk TCR libraries. TCRdb processed the PCR reads anew with MiXCR; each CDR3 protein has one entry. The top ten clones hold about 0.78% of a sample with more than 450,000 distinct CDR3 sequences, over 20% of them seen once. This clonotype appeared many times. Its antigen is undetermined. CDR1 is LNHDA, CDR2 SQIVND, per germline (reference sequence). This CDR3 is 14 amino acids long. V was trimmed by 3 bases and J by 3 bases, leaving 11 bases between them. The chain combines TRBV19 with TRBJ1-1; D call uncertain. The receptor comes from a human donor in good health. Some libraries in this study had Jurkat cell RNA spiked in. Sequenced input: naive CD8+ T cells from blood, with Jurkat cell RNA spiked in. Subset of the sample: FACS-sorted CD8+CD4-CCR7+CD45RA+ naive T cells. Written as DNA, the CDR3 is TGTGCCAGTAGTATCGTTGACAAGTACACTGAAGCTTTCTTT. Translation gives CASSIVDKYTEAFF.